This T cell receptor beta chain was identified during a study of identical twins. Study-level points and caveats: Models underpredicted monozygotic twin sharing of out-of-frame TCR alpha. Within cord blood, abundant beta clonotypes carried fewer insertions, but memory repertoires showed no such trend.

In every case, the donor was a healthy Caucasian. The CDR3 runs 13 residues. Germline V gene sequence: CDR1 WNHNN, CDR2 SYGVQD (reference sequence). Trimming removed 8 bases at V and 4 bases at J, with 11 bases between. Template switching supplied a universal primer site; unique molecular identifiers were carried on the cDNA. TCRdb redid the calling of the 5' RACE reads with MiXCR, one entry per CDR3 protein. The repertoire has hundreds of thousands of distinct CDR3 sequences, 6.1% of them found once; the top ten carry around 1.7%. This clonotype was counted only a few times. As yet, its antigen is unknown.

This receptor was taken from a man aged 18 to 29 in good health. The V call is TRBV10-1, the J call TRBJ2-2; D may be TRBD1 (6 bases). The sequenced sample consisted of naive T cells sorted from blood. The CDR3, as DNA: TGCGCCAGCCAGGACAGCCGCACCGGGGAGCTGTTTTTT. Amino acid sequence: CASQDSRTGELFF.